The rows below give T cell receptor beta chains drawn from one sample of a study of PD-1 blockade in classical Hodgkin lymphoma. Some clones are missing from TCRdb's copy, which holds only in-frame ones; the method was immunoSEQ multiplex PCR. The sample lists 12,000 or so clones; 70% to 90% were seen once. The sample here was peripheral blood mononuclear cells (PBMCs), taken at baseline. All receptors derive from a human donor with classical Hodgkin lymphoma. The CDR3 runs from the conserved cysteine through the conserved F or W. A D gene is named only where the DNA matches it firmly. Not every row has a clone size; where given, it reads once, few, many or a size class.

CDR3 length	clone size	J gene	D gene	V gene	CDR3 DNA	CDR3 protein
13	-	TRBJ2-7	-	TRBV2	TGTGCCAGCAGTCTAGACAGGGGAGGGGAGCAGTACTTC	CASSLDRGGEQYF
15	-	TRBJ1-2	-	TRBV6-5	TGTGCCAGCAGTTACGGGTTCGCAGAAGTAGATGGCTACACCTTC	CASSYGFAEVDGYTF
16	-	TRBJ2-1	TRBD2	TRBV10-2	TGCGCCAGCAGTGTTGCAGCGGGGGGTGCCTACAATGAGCAGTTCTTC	CASSVAAGGAYNEQFF
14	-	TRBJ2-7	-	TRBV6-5	TGTGCCAGCAGTTTTGGACCAGGCCATTACGAGCAGTACTTC	CASSFGPGHYEQYF
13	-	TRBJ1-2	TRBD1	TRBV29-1	TGCAGCGTTGATGACAGGGGGCTCTATGGCTACACCTTC	CSVDDRGLYGYTF
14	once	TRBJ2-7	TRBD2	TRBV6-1	TGTGCCAGCAAAGAACTAGCGCTAACCTACGAGCAGTACTTC	CASKELALTYEQYF
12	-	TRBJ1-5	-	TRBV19	TGTGCCGGGGGTTGGGGTGGACAGCCCCAGCATTTT	CAGGWGGQPQHF
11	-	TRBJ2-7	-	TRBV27	TGTGCCAGCAGTAGCTCCTACGAGCAGTACTTC	CASSSSYEQYF
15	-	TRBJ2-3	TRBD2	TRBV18	TGTGCCAGCTCACCTCAGCGGGGGCATAGAGATACGCAGTATTTT	CASSPQRGHRDTQYF
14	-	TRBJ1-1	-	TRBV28	TGTGCCAGCAGTTTGTGGTCGGAGGACACTGAAGCTTTCTTT	CASSLWSEDTEAFF
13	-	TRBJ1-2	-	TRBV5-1	TGCGCCAGCAGCTTCGGAGCATCCTATGGCTACACCTTC	CASSFGASYGYTF
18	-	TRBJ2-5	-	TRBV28	TGTGCCAGCAGTTTAACCTTAGGTGGCGGGACGGACCAAGAGACCCAGTACTTC	CASSLTLGGGTDQETQYF
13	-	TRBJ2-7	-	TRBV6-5	TGTGCCAGCAGCACAACAGGAGCCTGGGAGCAGTACTTC	CASSTTGAWEQYF
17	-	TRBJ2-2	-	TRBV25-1	TGTGCCAGCAGTGAGGGGGTCGGGCAGGGCAGCACCGGGGAGCTGTTTTTT	CASSEGVGQGSTGELFF
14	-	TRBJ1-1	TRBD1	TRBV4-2	TGTGCCAGCAGCCAAGATTACCAGGGGGCGCTAGCTTTCTTT	CASSQDYQGALAFF
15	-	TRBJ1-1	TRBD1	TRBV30	TGTGCCTGGAGCGCTCCGGACAGGGGACGAACTGAAGCTTTCTTT	CAWSAPDRGRTEAFF
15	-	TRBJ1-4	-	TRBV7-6	TGTGCCAGCAGTCCCGGACGGACAACTAATGAAAAACTGTTTTTT	CASSPGRTTNEKLFF
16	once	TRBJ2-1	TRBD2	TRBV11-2	TGTGCCAGCAGCCATATTCTAGCGGGAGCGGGCAATGAGCAGTTCTTC	CASSHILAGAGNEQFF
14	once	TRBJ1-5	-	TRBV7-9	TGTGCCAGCAGTTCCGACGGATTTAATCAGCCCCAGCATTTT	CASSSDGFNQPQHF
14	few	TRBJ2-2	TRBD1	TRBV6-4	TGTGCCAGCAGTGACGGGACAGGGGCCGGGGAGCTGTTTTTT	CASSDGTGAGELFF
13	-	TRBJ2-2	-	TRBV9	TGTGCCAGCAGCGTAAGTGCGACCGGGGAGCTGTTTTTT	CASSVSATGELFF
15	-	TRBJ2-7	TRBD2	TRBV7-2	TGTGCCAGCAGCCCCAGCGGGGGGATTTCCTACGAGCAGTACTTC	CASSPSGGISYEQYF
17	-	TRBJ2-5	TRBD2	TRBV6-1	TGTGCCAGCAGTGAACACAGACTAGCGGAGACCCAAGAGACCCAGTACTTC	CASSEHRLAETQETQYF
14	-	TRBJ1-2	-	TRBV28	TGTGCCAGCAGTTTATTTACAGGGAACTATGGCTACACCTTC	CASSLFTGNYGYTF
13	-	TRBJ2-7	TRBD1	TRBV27	TGTGCCAGCAGTCTTGGGACAGCCTACGAGCAGTACTTC	CASSLGTAYEQYF
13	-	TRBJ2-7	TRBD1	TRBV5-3	TGTGCCAGCAGGTCGGCCAGGGGGCACGAGCAGTACTTC	CASRSARGHEQYF
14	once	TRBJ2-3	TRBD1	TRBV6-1	TGTGCCAGCAGCAACAGGGGGCTCTGGGATACGCAGTATTTT	CASSNRGLWDTQYF